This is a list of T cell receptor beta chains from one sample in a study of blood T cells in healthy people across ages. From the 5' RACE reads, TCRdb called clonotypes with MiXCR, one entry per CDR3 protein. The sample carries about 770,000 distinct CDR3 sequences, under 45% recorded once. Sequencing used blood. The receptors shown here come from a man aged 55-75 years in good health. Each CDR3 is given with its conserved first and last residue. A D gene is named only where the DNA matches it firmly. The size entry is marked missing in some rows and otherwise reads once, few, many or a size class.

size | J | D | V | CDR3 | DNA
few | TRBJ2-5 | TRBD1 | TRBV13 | CASSLGTGAGTQYF | TGTGCCAGCAGCTTAGGTACAGGGGCTGGGACCCAGTACTTC
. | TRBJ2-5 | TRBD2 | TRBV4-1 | CASSQDRVAGETQYF | TGCGCCAGCAGCCAAGATCGGGTAGCGGGAGAGACCCAGTACTTC
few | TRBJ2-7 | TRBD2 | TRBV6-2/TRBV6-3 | CASSSGGAILYEQYF | TGTGCCAGCAGTAGCGGGGGGGCTATTCTCTACGAGCAGTACTTC
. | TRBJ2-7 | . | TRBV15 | CATSPPVSWNEQYF | TGTGCCACCAGCCCACCGGTGTCCTGGAATGAGCAGTACTTC
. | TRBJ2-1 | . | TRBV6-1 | CASSWPNNEQFF | TGTGCCAGCAGTTGGCCGAACAATGAGCAGTTCTTC
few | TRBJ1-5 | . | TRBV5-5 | CASSLEQGGYSNQPQHF | TGTGCCAGCAGCTTGGAGCAAGGGGGATATAGCAATCAGCCCCAGCATTTT
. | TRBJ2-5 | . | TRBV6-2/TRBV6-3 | CASGYGAQWEQYF | TGTGCCAGCGGTTACGGGGCCCAATGGGAGCAGTACTTC
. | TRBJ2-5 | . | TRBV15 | CATSRDKETQYF | TGTGCCACCAGCAGAGATAAGGAGACCCAGTACTTC
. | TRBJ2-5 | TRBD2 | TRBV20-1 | CSARAPGLAWVEQYF | TGCAGTGCTAGAGCTCCGGGACTAGCGTGGGTAGAGCAGTACTTC
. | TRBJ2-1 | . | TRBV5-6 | CASSFGQYEQFF | TGTGCCAGCAGCTTCGGACAATACGAGCAGTTCTTC
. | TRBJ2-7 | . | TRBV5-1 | CASSLGGQAGLHYEQYF | TGCGCCAGCAGCTTGGGAGGACAAGCTGGGCTCCACTACGAGCAGTACTTC
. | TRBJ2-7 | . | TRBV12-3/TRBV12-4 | CASSFREPSYEQYF | TGTGCCAGCAGTTTCCGAGAACCCTCCTACGAGCAGTACTTC
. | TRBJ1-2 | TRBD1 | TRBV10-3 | CAIRQGANYGYTF | TGTGCCATCCGACAGGGAGCTAACTATGGCTACACCTTC
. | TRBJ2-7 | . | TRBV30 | CAWSRPANRGEQYF | TGTGCCTGGAGTCGACCGGCTAATAGGGGCGAGCAGTACTTC